Presented here are 4 T cell receptor beta chains from one specimen sequenced in a study of T cell responses to AZD1222 COVID-19 vaccine. Only in-frame clones appear in the TCRdb table, and some are missing; sequencing was by immunoSEQ multiplex PCR. The data hold 200,000 or so clones, with about 94% observed a single time. The sequencing used peripheral blood, collected on day 0 of AZD1222 vaccination. These TCRs come from an adult in good health.

V and J are TRBV30 and TRBJ1-3; TRBD1 agrees at 7 bases. The germline V gene has CDR1 GTSNPN and CDR2 SVGIG (reference sequence). Trimming at V came to 5 bases and at J to 0 bases, leaving 7 bases not matched to a gene. This CDR3 is built from 15 residues. This chain's CDR3 is CAWQTGSHSGNTIYF. In DNA, the CDR3 is TGTGCCTGGCAGACAGGGAGCCACTCTGGAAACACCATATATTTT.

The V gene is TRBV9, the J gene TRBJ2-7; 11 bases are a match to TRBD1. The CDR3 is 13 amino acids. The J segment lost 6 bases and the V segment lost 4 bases, leaving 3 bases of the junction unmatched. Per germline, CDR1 SGDLS and CDR2 YYNGEE. CDR3 region: CASSLGQGAEQYF. CDR3 coding DNA: TGTGCCAGCAGCTTAGGACAGGGGGCCGAGCAGTACTTC.

This chain uses TRBV19 with TRBJ2-7, with TRBD1 identical over 10 bases. V lost 5 bases, J lost 0 bases, and 10 bases stayed unmatched. Germline CDR1 reads LNHDA; CDR2 reads SQIVND (reference sequence). The CDR3 consists of 17 residues. Here the CDR3 reads CASSPLGGTGVSYEQYF. The CDR3 bases are TGTGCCAGTAGTCCGCTCGGCGGGACAGGGGTCTCCTACGAGCAGTACTTC. Drawing the rest from reference TRBV19 and TRBJ2-7, the complete variable domain is DGGITQSPKYLFRKEGQNVTLSCEQNLNHDAMYWYRQDPGQGLRLIYYSQIVNDFQKGDIAEGYSVSREKKESFPLTVTSAQKNPTAFYLCASSPLGGTGVSYEQYFGPGTRLTVT.

The chain carries TRBV19 and TRBJ2-7, with D unresolved. Germline V gene data show CDR1 as LNHDA and CDR2 as SQIVND (reference sequence). V was trimmed by 6 bases and J by 4 bases, leaving 13 bases between them. The CDR3 runs 13 residues. For the CDR3, the DNA is TGTGCCAGTAGACTATACCACGGATACGAGCAGTACTTC. Translated, it gives CASRLYHGYEQYF.